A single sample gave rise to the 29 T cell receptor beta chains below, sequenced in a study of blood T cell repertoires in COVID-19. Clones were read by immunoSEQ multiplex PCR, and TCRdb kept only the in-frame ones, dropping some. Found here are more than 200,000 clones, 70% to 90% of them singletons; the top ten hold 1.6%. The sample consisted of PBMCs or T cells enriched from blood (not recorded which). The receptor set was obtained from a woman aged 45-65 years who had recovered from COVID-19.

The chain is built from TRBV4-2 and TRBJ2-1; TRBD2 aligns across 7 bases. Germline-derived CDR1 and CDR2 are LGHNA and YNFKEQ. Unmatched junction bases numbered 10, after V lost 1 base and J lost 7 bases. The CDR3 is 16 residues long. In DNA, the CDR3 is TGTGCCAGCAGCCAAGCGAGGAGTAGCGGGCGGAATGAGCAGTTCTTC. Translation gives CASSQARSSGRNEQFF.

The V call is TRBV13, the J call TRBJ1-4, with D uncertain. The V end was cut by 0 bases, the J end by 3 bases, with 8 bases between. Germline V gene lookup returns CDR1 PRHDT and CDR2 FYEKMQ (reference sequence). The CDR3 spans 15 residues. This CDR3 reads CASSLGRIANEKLFF. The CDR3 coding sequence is TGTGCCAGCAGCTTAGGGCGGATAGCTAATGAAAAACTGTTTTTT.

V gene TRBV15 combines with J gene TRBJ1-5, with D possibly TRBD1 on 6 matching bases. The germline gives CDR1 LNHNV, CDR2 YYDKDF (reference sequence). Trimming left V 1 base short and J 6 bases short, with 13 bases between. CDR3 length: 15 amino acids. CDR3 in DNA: TGTGCCACCAGCAGAGGGGGGGGCGCGGGTCAGCCCCAGCATTTT. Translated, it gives CATSRGGGAGQPQHF. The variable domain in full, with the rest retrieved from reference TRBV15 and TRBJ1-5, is DAMVIQNPRYQVTQFGKPVTLSCSQTLNHNVMYWYQQKSSQAPKLLFHYYDKDFNNEADTPDNFQSRRPNTSFCFLDIRSPGLGDTAMYLCATSRGGGAGQPQHFGDGTRLSIL.

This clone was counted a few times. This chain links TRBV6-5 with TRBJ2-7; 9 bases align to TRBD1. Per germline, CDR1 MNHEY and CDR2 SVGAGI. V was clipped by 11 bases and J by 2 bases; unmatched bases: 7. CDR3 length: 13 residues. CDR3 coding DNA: TGTGCCTGCCGGGACAGGGCTACCTACGAGCAGTACTTC. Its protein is CACRDRATYEQYF.

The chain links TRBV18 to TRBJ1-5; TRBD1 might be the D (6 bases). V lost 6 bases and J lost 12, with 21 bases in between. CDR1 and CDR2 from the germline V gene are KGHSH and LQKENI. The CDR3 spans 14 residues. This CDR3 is CASSLGGGRGLQHF. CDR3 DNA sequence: TGTGCCAGCTCCCTCGGGGGGGGGCGAGGACTCCAGCATTTT.

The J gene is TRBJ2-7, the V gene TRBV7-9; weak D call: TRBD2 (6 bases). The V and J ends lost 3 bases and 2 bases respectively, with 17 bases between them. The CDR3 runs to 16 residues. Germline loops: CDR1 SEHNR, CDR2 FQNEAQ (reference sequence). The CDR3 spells CASSFGGKVGAYEQYF. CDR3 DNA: TGTGCCAGCAGCTTTGGGGGGAAGGTTGGGGCCTACGAGCAGTACTTC. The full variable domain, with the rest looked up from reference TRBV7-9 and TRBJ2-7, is DTGVSQNPRHKITKRGQNVTFRCDPISEHNRLYWYRQTLGQGPEFLTYFQNEAQLEKSRLLSDRFSAERPKGSFSTLEIQRTEQGDSAMYLCASSFGGKVGAYEQYFGPGTRLTVT.

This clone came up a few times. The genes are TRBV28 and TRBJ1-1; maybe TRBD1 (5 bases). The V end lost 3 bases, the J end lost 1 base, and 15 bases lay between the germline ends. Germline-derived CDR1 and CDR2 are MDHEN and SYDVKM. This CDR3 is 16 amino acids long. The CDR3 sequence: CASSLHGLGGNTEAFF. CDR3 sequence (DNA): TGTGCCAGCAGTTTGCATGGACTGGGGGGGAACACTGAAGCTTTCTTT.

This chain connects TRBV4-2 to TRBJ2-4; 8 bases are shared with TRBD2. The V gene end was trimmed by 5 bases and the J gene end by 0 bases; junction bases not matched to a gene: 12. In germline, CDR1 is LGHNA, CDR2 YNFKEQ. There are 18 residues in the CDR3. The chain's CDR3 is CASSLTMTSEIAKNIQYF. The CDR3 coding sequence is TGTGCCAGCAGCTTGACCATGACTAGCGAGATAGCCAAAAACATTCAGTACTTC.

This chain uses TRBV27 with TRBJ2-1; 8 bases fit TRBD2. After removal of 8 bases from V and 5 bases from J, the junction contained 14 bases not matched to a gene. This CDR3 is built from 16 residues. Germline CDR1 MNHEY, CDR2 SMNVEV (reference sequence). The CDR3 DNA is TGTGCCAGCTCTTGGGGGGGAGCGGGAGCTCACAATGAGCAGTTCTTC. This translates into CASSWGGAGAHNEQFF.

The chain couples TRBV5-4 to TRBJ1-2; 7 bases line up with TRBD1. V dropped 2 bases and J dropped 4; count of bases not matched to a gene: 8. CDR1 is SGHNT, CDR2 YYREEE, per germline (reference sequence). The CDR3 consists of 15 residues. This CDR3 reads CASSFKGARGYGYTF. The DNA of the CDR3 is TGTGCCAGCAGCTTTAAGGGGGCAAGGGGCTATGGCTACACCTTC.

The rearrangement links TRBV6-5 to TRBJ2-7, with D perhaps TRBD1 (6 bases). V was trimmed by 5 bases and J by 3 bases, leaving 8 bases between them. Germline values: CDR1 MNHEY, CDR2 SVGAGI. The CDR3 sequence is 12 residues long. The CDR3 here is CASSTGYYEQYF. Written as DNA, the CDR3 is TGTGCCAGCAGTACAGGGTACTACGAGCAGTACTTC.

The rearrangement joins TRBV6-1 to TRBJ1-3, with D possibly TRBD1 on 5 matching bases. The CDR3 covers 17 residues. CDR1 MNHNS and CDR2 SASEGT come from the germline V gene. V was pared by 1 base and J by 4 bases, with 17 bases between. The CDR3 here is CASSEGQGSLAGNTIYF. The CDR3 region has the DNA TGTGCCAGCAGTGAAGGGCAGGGTTCTTTGGCCGGAAACACCATATATTTT.

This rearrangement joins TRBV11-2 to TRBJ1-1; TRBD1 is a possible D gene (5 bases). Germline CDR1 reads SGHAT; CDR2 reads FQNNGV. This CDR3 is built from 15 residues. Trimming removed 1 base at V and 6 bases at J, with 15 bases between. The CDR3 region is CASSLGGTGGAEAFF. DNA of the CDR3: TGTGCCAGCAGCTTAGGAGGGACGGGAGGCGCTGAAGCTTTCTTT. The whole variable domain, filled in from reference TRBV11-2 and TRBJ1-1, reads EAGVAQSPRYKIIEKRQSVAFWCNPISGHATLYWYQQILGQGPKLLIQFQNNGVVDDSQLPKDRFSAERLKGVDSTLKIQPAKLEDSAVYLCASSLGGTGGAEAFFGQGTRLTVV.

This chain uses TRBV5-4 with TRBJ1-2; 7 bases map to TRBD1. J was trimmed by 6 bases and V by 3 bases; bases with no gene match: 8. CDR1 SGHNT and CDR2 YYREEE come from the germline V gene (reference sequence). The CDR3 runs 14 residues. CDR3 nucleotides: TGTGCCAGCAGCTGGATATGGCAGGGGGATGGCTACACCTTC. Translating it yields CASSWIWQGDGYTF.

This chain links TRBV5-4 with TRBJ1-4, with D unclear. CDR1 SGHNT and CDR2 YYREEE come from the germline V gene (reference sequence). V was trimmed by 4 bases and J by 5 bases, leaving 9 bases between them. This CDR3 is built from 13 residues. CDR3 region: CASSQQQNEKLFF. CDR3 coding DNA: TGTGCCAGCAGCCAACAACAGAATGAAAAACTGTTTTTT.

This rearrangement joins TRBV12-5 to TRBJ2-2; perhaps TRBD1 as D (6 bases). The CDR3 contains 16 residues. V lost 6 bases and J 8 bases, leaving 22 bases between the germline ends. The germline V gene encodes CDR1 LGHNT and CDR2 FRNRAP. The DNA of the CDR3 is TGTGCTAGTGGCTTGTGGGACATCCGAACCAGGGGGGAGCTGTTTTTT. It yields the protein CASGLWDIRTRGELFF.

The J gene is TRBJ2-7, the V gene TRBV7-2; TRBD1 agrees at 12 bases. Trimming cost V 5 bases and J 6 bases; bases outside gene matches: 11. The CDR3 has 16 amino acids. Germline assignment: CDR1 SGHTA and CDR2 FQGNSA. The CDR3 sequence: CASSRRPGQGAIEQYF. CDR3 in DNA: TGTGCCAGCAGCCGTCGTCCGGGACAGGGGGCTATCGAGCAGTACTTC.

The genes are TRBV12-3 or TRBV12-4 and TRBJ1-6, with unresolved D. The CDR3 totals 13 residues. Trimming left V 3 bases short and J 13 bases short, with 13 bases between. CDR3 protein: CASSFGLPEPLHF. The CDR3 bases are TGTGCCAGCAGTTTCGGTTTGCCGGAGCCCCTCCACTTT.

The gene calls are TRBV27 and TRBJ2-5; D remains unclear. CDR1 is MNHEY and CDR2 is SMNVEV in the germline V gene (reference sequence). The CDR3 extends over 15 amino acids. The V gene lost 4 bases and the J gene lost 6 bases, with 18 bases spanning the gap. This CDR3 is CASSSSPPRRKTQYF. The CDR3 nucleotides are TGTGCCAGCAGTTCCTCCCCTCCCCGGAGAAAGACCCAGTACTTC.

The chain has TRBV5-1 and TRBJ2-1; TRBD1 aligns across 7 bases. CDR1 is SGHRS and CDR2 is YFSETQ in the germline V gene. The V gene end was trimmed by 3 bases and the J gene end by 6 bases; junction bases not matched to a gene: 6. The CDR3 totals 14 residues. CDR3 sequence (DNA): TGCGCCAGCAGCTCGAGACAGGGTGGCAATGAGCAGTTCTTC. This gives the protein CASSSRQGGNEQFF.

The CDR3 protein is CASSLRDSEAFF. The DNA of the CDR3 is TGTGCCAGTAGTTTACGGGACTCTGAAGCTTTCTTT. The chain employs TRBV19 and TRBJ1-1; D possibly corresponds to TRBD1 (5 bases). V lost 5 bases and J 6 bases, leaving 10 bases between the germline ends. The CDR3 covers 12 residues. Germline lookup yields CDR1 LNHDA and CDR2 SQIVND (reference sequence).

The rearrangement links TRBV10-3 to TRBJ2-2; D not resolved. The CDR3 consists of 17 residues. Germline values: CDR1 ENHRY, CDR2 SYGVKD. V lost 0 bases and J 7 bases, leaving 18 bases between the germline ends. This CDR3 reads CAISESVSPIIYGELFF. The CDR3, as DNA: TGTGCCATCAGTGAGTCTGTCTCCCCTATAATTTACGGGGAGCTGTTTTTT.

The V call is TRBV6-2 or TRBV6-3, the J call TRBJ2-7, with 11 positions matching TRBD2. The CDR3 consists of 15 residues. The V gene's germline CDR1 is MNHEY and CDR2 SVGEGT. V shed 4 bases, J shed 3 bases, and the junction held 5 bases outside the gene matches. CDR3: CASSWRLAGNYEQYF. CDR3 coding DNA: TGTGCCAGCAGTTGGAGACTAGCGGGAAACTACGAGCAGTACTTC.

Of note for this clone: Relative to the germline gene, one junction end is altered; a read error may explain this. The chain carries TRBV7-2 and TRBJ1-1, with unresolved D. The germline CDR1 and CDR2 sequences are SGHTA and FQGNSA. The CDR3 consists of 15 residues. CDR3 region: CASSLMAGVNAEAFF. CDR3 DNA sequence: TGTGCCAGCAGCTTAATGGCGGGAGTGAACGCTGAAGCTTTCTTT.

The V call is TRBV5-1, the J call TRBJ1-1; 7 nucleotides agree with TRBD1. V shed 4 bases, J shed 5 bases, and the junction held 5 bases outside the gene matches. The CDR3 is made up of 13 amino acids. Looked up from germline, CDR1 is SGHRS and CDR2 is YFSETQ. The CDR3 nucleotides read TGCGCCAGCAGCCCGAGGGGGCGGACTGAAGCTTTCTTT. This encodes CASSPRGRTEAFF.

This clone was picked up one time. In nucleotides, the CDR3 is TGTGCCAGCAGCACACTGGGACTAGCGGGAGGGCCAGGCACCTACGAGCAGTACTTC. It specifies CASSTLGLAGGPGTYEQYF. The genes are TRBV5-6 and TRBJ2-7, with 16 positions matching TRBD2. The V segment lost 4 bases and the J segment 2 bases; nucleotides outside the gene matches: 12. Germline lookup yields CDR1 SGHDT and CDR2 YYEEEE. CDR3 length: 19 amino acids.

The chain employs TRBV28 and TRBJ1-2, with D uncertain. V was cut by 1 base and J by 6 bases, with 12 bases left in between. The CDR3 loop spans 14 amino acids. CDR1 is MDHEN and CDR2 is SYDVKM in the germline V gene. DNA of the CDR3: TGTGCCAGCAGTTTATCGGCGGCCCTGGATGGCTACACCTTC. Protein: CASSLSAALDGYTF.

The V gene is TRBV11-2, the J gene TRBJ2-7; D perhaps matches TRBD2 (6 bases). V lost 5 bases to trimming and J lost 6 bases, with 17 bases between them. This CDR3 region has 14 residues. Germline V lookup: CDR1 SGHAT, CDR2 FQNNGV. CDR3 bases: TGTGCCAGCAGCCGAAGTCTAGCGAGAGGCGAGCAGTACTTC. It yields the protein CASSRSLARGEQYF.

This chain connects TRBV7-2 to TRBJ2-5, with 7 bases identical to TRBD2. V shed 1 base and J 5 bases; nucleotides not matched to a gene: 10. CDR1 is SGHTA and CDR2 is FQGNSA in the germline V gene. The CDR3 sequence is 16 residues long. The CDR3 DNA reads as TGTGCCAGCAGCTTAGGTCGCGGGAGCTACCTTGAGACCCAGTACTTC. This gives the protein CASSLGRGSYLETQYF.